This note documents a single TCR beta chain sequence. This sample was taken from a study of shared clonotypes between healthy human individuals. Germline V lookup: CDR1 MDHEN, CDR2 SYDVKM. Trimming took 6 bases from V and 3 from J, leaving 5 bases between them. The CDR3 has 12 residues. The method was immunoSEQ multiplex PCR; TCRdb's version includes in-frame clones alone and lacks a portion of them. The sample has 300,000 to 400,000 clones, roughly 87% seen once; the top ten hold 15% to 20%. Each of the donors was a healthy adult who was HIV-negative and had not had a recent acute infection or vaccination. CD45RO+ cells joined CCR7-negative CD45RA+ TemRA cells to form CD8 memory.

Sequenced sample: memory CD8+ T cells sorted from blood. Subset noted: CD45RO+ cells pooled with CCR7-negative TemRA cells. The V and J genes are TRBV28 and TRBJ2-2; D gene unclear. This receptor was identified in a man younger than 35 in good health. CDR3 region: CASRKDTGELFF. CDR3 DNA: TGTGCCAGCAGGAAAGACACCGGGGAGCTGTTTTTT.